These 20 T cell receptor beta chains were all obtained from the same sample, sequenced in a study of low-dose radiotherapy and immunotherapy resistance in tumors. TRAV and TRBV primers primed cDNA for both TCRalpha and TCRbeta. Using a constant-region primer together with a V-primer adapter, TCRs were subjected to 20 PCR cycles of amplification. TCRdb passed the reads through MiXCR, listing each CDR3 protein once. This table holds fewer than 95,000 distinct CDR3 sequences, 9.4% found once. Noted time point: before trial treatment. The material sequenced was PBMCs, taken before treatment. Receptors originate from a male donor with prostate cancer.

The table lists this clonotype with many counts. The genes are TRBV9 and TRBJ2-1, with TRBD2 as a possible D gene (6 bases). The J call may be wrong; the DNA end is better matched by TRBJ2-7. This CDR3 is built from 12 residues. Germline V gives CDR1 SGDLS, CDR2 YYNGEE. The CDR3 protein is CASSEGGGEQYF. Written as DNA, the CDR3 is TGTGCCAGCAGCGAGGGTGGAGGGGAGCAGTACTTC.

The chain uses TRBV6-1 and TRBJ2-1; 8 bases are shared with TRBD2. The CDR3 loop spans 14 amino acids. The ends lost 9 bases at V and 5 bases at J; junction bases unmatched: 9. Germline V gene lookup returns CDR1 MNHNS and CDR2 SASEGT. This CDR3 is CASTLGLGDNEQFF. In nucleotides, the CDR3 is TGTGCCAGTACTCTGGGACTAGGGGACAATGAGCAGTTCTTC.

This clonotype appeared many times. The CDR3: CASSLGRTSGASGSYNEQFF. The CDR3 DNA is TGTGCCAGCAGCTTAGGGAGGACTAGCGGGGCATCGGGCTCCTACAATGAGCAGTTCTTC. This chain links TRBV7-2 with TRBJ2-1, with 12 positions matching TRBD2. The CDR3 contains 20 residues. Trimming removed 1 base from V and 0 bases from J; junction bases left unmatched: 10. In germline, CDR1 is SGHTA, CDR2 FQGNSA.

This clonotype has a count of ten or more. V usage is TRBV6-1 and J usage is TRBJ1-2; tentatively, D is TRBD1 (5 bases). V dropped 9 bases and J dropped 5 bases, with 22 bases sitting between them. This CDR3 is 15 amino acids long. CDR1 and CDR2 (germline): MNHNS, SASEGT. The CDR3 coding sequence is TGTGCCAGTTTAGCCCCCGGGACCACAGGATATGGCTACACCTTC. It codes for CASLAPGTTGYGYTF.

This clonotype was seen ten or more times. The chain recombines TRBV5-5 with TRBJ2-5; no clear D gene. V gave up 0 bases and J gave up 4 bases, with 13 bases separating them. This CDR3 contains 15 residues. Germline V gene lookup returns CDR1 SGHKS and CDR2 YYEKEE (reference sequence). The CDR3 sequence is CASSLGRGVGETQYF. In DNA, the CDR3 is TGTGCCAGCAGCTTGGGACGAGGTGTGGGAGAGACCCAGTACTTC.

This clonotype was recorded many times. The chain links TRBV29-1 to TRBJ2-2; D ambiguous. The CDR3 sequence is 14 residues long. V lost 0 bases and J 5 bases, leaving 10 bases between the germline ends. From germline, CDR1 is SQVTM and CDR2 ANQGSEA. The CDR3 sequence is CSVEEGMRTGELFF. CDR3 DNA: TGCAGCGTTGAAGAGGGGATGAGGACCGGGGAGCTGTTTTTT.

This clonotype was seen at least ten times. At one boundary the junction diverges from the germline segment, which might be a read error. This chain's CDR3 is CASSLARQGAYEQYF. In nucleotides, the CDR3 is TGTGCCAGCAGCCTAGCGAGACAGGGGGCCTACGAGCAGTACTTC. The chain combines TRBV7-2 with TRBJ2-7, with TRBD1 matching 9 bases. The CDR3 runs to 15 residues. CDR1 and CDR2 (germline): SGHTA, FQGNSA.

This clonotype was picked up many times. The rearrangement links TRBV6-5 to TRBJ2-7; 9 bases map to TRBD1. CDR1 is MNHEY and CDR2 is SVGAGI in the germline V gene. The CDR3 length is 15 residues. The V and J ends lost 7 bases and 5 bases, in that order; junction bases with no gene match: 12. CDR3 sequence (DNA): TGTGCCAGCACCGTAGGGACAGGGATCTTCCACGAGCAGTACTTC. Translation gives CASTVGTGIFHEQYF.

V is TRBV24-1 and J is TRBJ2-3; 11 bases align to TRBD1. The CDR3 has 17 residues. Germline V CDR1 and CDR2: KGHDR, SFDVKD. The J segment lost 0 bases and the V segment lost 3 bases, leaving 4 bases of the junction unmatched. CDR3 region: CATSDLGQGASTDTQYF. CDR3 coding DNA: TGTGCCACCAGTGATCTAGGACAGGGGGCAAGCACAGATACGCAGTATTTT.

This clonotype was recorded at least ten times. In DNA form, the CDR3 reads TGTGCCAGCAGCTTTACTAGCGCAGAGACCCAGTACTTC. This translates into CASSFTSAETQYF. The rearrangement uses TRBV7-6 and TRBJ2-5; 7 bases fit TRBD2. In germline, CDR1 is SGHVS, CDR2 FNYEAQ. J lost 4 bases, V lost 3 bases, and 2 bases had no gene match. The CDR3 runs to 13 residues. Variable domain in full (rest from reference TRBV7-6 and TRBJ2-5): GAGVSQSPRYKVTKRGQDVALRCDPISGHVSLYWYRQALGQGPEFLTYFNYEAQQDKSGLPNDRFSAERPEGSISTLTIQRTEQRDSAMYRCASSFTSAETQYFGPGTRLLVL.

There are many counts of this clonotype. This chain uses TRBV7-3 with TRBJ2-2; 7 bases line up with TRBD2. The CDR3 is 15 amino acids. The V gene's germline CDR1 is SGHTA and CDR2 FQGTGA. J was trimmed by 4 bases and V by 4 bases; bases with no gene match: 6. The CDR3: CASSSVPGGTGELFF. In nucleotides, the CDR3 is TGTGCCAGCAGCTCCGTCCCGGGGGGCACCGGGGAGCTGTTTTTT. The full variable domain, in which reference TRBV7-3 and TRBJ2-2 provide the parts outside the CDR3, is GAGVSQTPSNKVTEKGKYVELRCDPISGHTALYWYRQSLGQGPEFLIYFQGTGAADDSGLPNDRFFAVRPEGSVSTLKIQRTERGDSAVYLCASSSVPGGTGELFFGEGSRLTVL.

This clonotype was counted many times. The chain joins TRBV7-2 to TRBJ2-7; a possible D gene is TRBD1 (7 bases). The CDR3 runs to 17 residues. CDR1 and CDR2 from the germline V gene are SGHTA and FQGNSA. The V end was cut by 4 bases, the J end by 0 bases, with 19 bases between. This chain's CDR3 is CASSSPFGRDSSYEQYF. The CDR3 region has the DNA TGTGCCAGCAGCTCCCCTTTTGGGCGGGACAGCTCCTACGAGCAGTACTTC. The whole variable domain, remainder taken from reference TRBV7-2 and TRBJ2-7, is GAGVSQSPSNKVTEKGKDVELRCDPISGHTALYWYRQSLGQGLEFLIYFQGNSAPDKSGLPSDRFSAERTGGSVSTLTIQRTQQEDSAVYLCASSSPFGRDSSYEQYFGPGTRLTVT.

The chain uses TRBV5-1 and TRBJ2-7; a weak D match, TRBD1 (8 bases). Germline CDR1 SGHRS, CDR2 YFSETQ. V was clipped by 4 bases and J by 7 bases, with 15 bases between them. The CDR3 is 13 amino acids. CDR3 sequence: CASSGTGGGEQYF. As DNA, the CDR3 is TGCGCCAGCAGCGGAACAGGGGGAGGGGAGCAGTACTTC.

A note on this clonotype: This sequence may be a read error, since a much larger clone differs from it by one base. The CDR3 nucleotides read TGCGCCAGCAGCCAAGACTCCCCGCTAGCGGGAGATTCCTACGAGCAGTTCTTC. Protein: CASSQDSPLAGDSYEQFF. The chain employs TRBV4-1 and TRBJ2-1, with 10 bases identical to TRBD2. Trimming took 0 bases from V and 10 from J; bases not matched to a gene: 15. CDR3 length: 18 amino acids. CDR1 MGHRA and CDR2 YSYEKL come from the germline V gene.

This clonotype was observed a handful of times. The chain carries TRBV27 and TRBJ2-2; the match to TRBD1 covers 7 bases. In germline, CDR1 is MNHEY, CDR2 SMNVEV (reference sequence). V lost 5 bases to trimming and J lost 2 bases; unmatched junction nucleotides: 8. This CDR3 is 16 amino acids long. This chain's CDR3 is CASSPLTGSNTGELFF. CDR3 nucleotides: TGTGCCAGCAGTCCCCTGACAGGGAGTAACACCGGGGAGCTGTTTTTT.

This clonotype was counted at least ten times. This sequence joins TRBV19 and TRBJ2-1; tentative D call: TRBD1 (6 bases). The CDR3 loop spans 15 amino acids. Germline lookup yields CDR1 LNHDA and CDR2 SQIVND (reference sequence). Trimming took off 4 bases at V and 7 bases at J, with 17 bases between the two ends. The CDR3 DNA sequence: TGTGCCAGTAGTACGCTACTAACAGGGTTGAATGAGCAGTTCTTC. Translated: CASSTLLTGLNEQFF.

The chain links TRBV9 to TRBJ2-7; D is possibly TRBD2 (6 bases). With 4 bases removed from V and 3 bases from J, the gap between germline ends came to 14 bases. CDR1 and CDR2 from the germline V gene are SGDLS and YYNGEE. The CDR3 is 14 amino acids. As DNA, the CDR3 is TGTGCCAGCAGCCCCCGTATTAGCGGCTACGAGCAGTACTTC. This translates into CASSPRISGYEQYF. Full variable domain (outside the CDR3, taken from reference TRBV9 and TRBJ2-7): DSGVTQTPKHLITATGQRVTLRCSPRSGDLSVYWYQQSLDQGLQFLIQYYNGEERAKGNILERFSAQQFPDLHSELNLSSLELGDSALYFCASSPRISGYEQYFGPGTRLTVT.

For this clonotype: It differs at one base from a far larger clone, so likely a read error. This chain joins TRBV5-4 and TRBJ2-1; D unresolved. From germline, CDR1 is SGHNT and CDR2 YYREEE (reference sequence). CDR3 length: 15 residues. Trimming shortened V by 4 bases and J by 10 bases, and 21 bases separated the two germline ends. Here the CDR3 DNA reads TGTGCCAGCAGCCTACCCAACTTGCGAAACTACGAGCAGTTCTTC. Translated, it gives CASSLPNLRNYEQFF. Combining the CDR3 with reference TRBV5-4 and TRBJ2-1 gives the whole variable domain ETGVTQSPTHLIKTRGQQVTLRCSSQSGHNTVSWYQQALGQGPQFIFQYYREEENGRGNFPPRFSGLQFPNYSSELNVNALELDDSALYLCASSLPNLRNYEQFFGPGTRLTVL.

This clonotype was recorded many times. The rearrangement uses TRBV5-1 and TRBJ1-2, with unresolved D. Germline values: CDR1 SGHRS, CDR2 YFSETQ. Deletions cut 3 bases from V and 7 bases from J, with 16 bases between. The CDR3 sequence is 14 residues long. This chain's CDR3 is CASSSGPSEGGYTF. In DNA form, the CDR3 reads TGCGCCAGCAGCTCCGGGCCCTCAGAGGGTGGCTACACCTTC.

This clonotype was detected many times. J is TRBJ2-3 and V is TRBV18; TRBD2 is a possible D gene (5 bases). Trimming left V 1 base short and J 2 bases short, with 10 bases between. The CDR3 runs to 15 residues. The germline V gene encodes CDR1 KGHSH and CDR2 LQKENI. The CDR3 here is CASSPRESHTDTQYF. The CDR3 DNA is TGTGCCAGCTCACCACGGGAGTCCCACACAGATACGCAGTATTTT. The whole variable domain, filled in from reference TRBV18 and TRBJ2-3, reads NAGVMQNPRHLVRRRGQEARLRCSPMKGHSHVYWYRQLPEEGLKFMVYLQKENIIDESGMPKERFSAEFPKEGPSILRIQQVVRGDSAAYFCASSPRESHTDTQYFGPGTRLTVL.